Each of the 28 T cell receptor beta chains below was sequenced from the same sample in a study of control samples from healthy donors and cancer patients. Only in-frame clones appear in the TCRdb table, and some are missing; sequencing was by immunoSEQ multiplex PCR. Of some 74,000 clones listed, over 80% are singletons. The specimen sequenced was blood. The receptors derive from a man aged 55 to 69 in good health.

V usage is TRBV6-1 and J usage is TRBJ1-1; D might be TRBD1 (5 bases). This CDR3 is 13 amino acids long. V lost 3 bases to trimming and J lost 3 bases, with 8 bases between them. The germline V gene encodes CDR1 MNHNS and CDR2 SASEGT. The CDR3 bases are TGTGCCAGCAGTGAGGACACCCACACTGAAGCTTTCTTT. Translating gives CASSEDTHTEAFF.

J is TRBJ2-1 and V is TRBV4-2; 7 bases line up with TRBD1. V lost 4 bases to trimming and J lost 6 bases; unmatched junction nucleotides: 12. The CDR3 runs 16 residues. The V gene's germline CDR1 is LGHNA and CDR2 YNFKEQ. DNA of the CDR3: TGTGCCAGCAGCCTCACCCCGGGACAGTTAATCAATGAGCAGTTCTTC. Translated, it gives CASSLTPGQLINEQFF.

The chain combines TRBV5-4 with TRBJ1-2; no definite D call. The CDR3 totals 15 residues. Germline-derived CDR1 and CDR2 are SGHNT and YYREEE (reference sequence). Trimming stripped 5 bases from V and 4 bases from J, with 18 bases between. As DNA, the CDR3 is TGTGCCAGCAGTGCGTGGAGGGTTGGGGTCTATGGCTACACCTTC. It yields the protein CASSAWRVGVYGYTF.

This clone occurred once. The chain joins TRBV13 to TRBJ2-1; D gene uncertain. The CDR3 is 14 amino acids. V was pared by 0 bases and J by 7 bases, with 10 bases between. CDR1 and CDR2 (germline): PRHDT, FYEKMQ (reference sequence). The CDR3 spells CASSLGVLGNEQFF. The CDR3 DNA is TGTGCCAGCAGCTTAGGGGTCCTCGGTAATGAGCAGTTCTTC. Variable domain in full (rest from reference TRBV13 and TRBJ2-1): AAGVIQSPRHLIKEKRETATLKCYPIPRHDTVYWYQQGPGQDPQFLISFYEKMQSDKGSIPDRFSAQQFSDYHSELNMSSLELGDSALYFCASSLGVLGNEQFFGPGTRLTVL.

The chain is built from TRBV5-4 and TRBJ2-1; D is possibly TRBD2 (5 bases). With 4 bases removed from V and 0 bases from J, the gap between germline ends came to 17 bases. This CDR3 is built from 17 residues. Germline V gene data show CDR1 as SGHNT and CDR2 as YYREEE (reference sequence). CDR3 bases: TGTGCCAGCAGCCGAGGGAGCGGCTTTAGCTCCTACAATGAGCAGTTCTTC. This codes for CASSRGSGFSSYNEQFF.

This chain joins TRBV19 and TRBJ1-2, with D possibly matching TRBD1 (5 bases). CDR1 is LNHDA, CDR2 SQIVND, per germline (reference sequence). The CDR3 is made up of 17 amino acids. Trimming left V 5 bases short and J 5 bases short, with 24 bases between. CDR3 in DNA: TGTGCCAGTAGTGGGGTCGGGTCAGGGAAGGCAGGATATGGCTACACCTTC. This sequence encodes CASSGVGSGKAGYGYTF.

The gene calls are TRBV3-1 (or the pseudogene TRBV3-2) and TRBJ2-3; D gene ambiguous. The ends were cut back, 1 base at V and 9 bases at J, with 11 bases in the middle. Germline V lookup: CDR1 LGHDT, CDR2 YNNKEL (reference sequence). The CDR3 spans 13 residues. CDR3: CASSQARSPTQYF. The CDR3 DNA sequence: TGTGCCAGCAGCCAAGCCCGGAGTCCCACGCAGTATTTT.

This sequence joins TRBV7-9 and TRBJ2-2; D gene uncertain. Trimming stripped 2 bases from V and 5 bases from J, with 15 bases between. The CDR3 length is 16 residues. In germline, CDR1 is SEHNR, CDR2 FQNEAQ (reference sequence). CDR3 loop: CASSLRSGEGTGELFF. CDR3 DNA: TGTGCCAGCAGCTTAAGGTCGGGTGAAGGTACCGGGGAGCTGTTTTTT.

The chain combines TRBV14 with TRBJ2-1; the D gene is possibly TRBD1 (5 bases). Germline CDR1 SGHDN, CDR2 FVKESK. The length of the CDR3 is 17 residues. With 0 bases removed from V and 6 bases from J, the gap between germline ends came to 18 bases. The CDR3 bases are TGTGCCAGCAGCCAAGATGGCTGGCATGGGGCGCCCAATGAGCAGTTCTTC. This gives the protein CASSQDGWHGAPNEQFF.

The rearrangement joins TRBV6-2 or TRBV6-3 to TRBJ2-7; a possible D gene is TRBD1 (6 bases). V was shortened by 1 base and J by 1 base, with 11 bases between the two germline ends. This CDR3 comprises 15 residues. Germline V gene sequence: CDR1 MNHEY, CDR2 SVGEGT. The CDR3 sequence: CASSYFGRGSYEQYF. The CDR3 DNA follows: TGTGCCAGCAGTTACTTTGGCAGGGGATCCTACGAGCAGTACTTC.

V gene TRBV19 combines with J gene TRBJ1-2; no definite D call. Germline V gives CDR1 LNHDA, CDR2 SQIVND (reference sequence). The CDR3 has 13 amino acids. Trimming removed 6 bases from V and 4 bases from J, with 12 bases in between. CDR3 DNA: TGTGCCAGTAGCAAGGACGGAACCTATGGCTACACCTTC. Translation gives CASSKDGTYGYTF. The full variable domain, with the rest looked up from reference TRBV19 and TRBJ1-2, is DGGITQSPKYLFRKEGQNVTLSCEQNLNHDAMYWYRQDPGQGLRLIYYSQIVNDFQKGDIAEGYSVSREKKESFPLTVTSAQKNPTAFYLCASSKDGTYGYTFGSGTRLTVV.

The chain links TRBV27 to TRBJ2-2, with D unresolved. Trimming cost V 2 bases and J 4 bases, with 11 bases left between them. Germline V gene data show CDR1 as MNHEY and CDR2 as SMNVEV (reference sequence). The CDR3 totals 15 residues. The CDR3 region has the DNA TGTGCCAGCAGTTTAATCGGCAGTTCCACCGGGGAGCTGTTTTTT. Protein product: CASSLIGSSTGELFF.

This chain joins TRBV5-1 and TRBJ2-1; tentatively, D is TRBD2 (5 bases). V was trimmed by 4 bases and J by 7 bases, leaving 21 bases between them. Germline V gene data show CDR1 as SGHRS and CDR2 as YFSETQ. The length of the CDR3 is 16 residues. CDR3 sequence: CASSPIPSSTGNEQFF. The CDR3 DNA follows: TGCGCCAGCAGCCCGATACCCAGTTCGACGGGGAATGAGCAGTTCTTC.

This clone was detected once. This CDR3 is CASSLGSGNTIYF. In DNA form, the CDR3 reads TGCGCCAGCAGCTTGGGTAGTGGAAACACCATATATTTT. The chain recombines TRBV5-1 with TRBJ1-3; D gene unclear. The CDR3 is made up of 13 amino acids. The germline gives CDR1 SGHRS, CDR2 YFSETQ. The V end was cut by 0 bases, the J end by 3 bases, with 4 bases between.

The V gene is TRBV7-6, the J gene TRBJ1-5; TRBD1 matches at 9 bases. The CDR3 is made up of 17 amino acids. V lost 1 base and J lost 3; bases outside the gene matches: 7. CDR1 and CDR2 from the germline V gene are SGHVS and FNYEAQ. The CDR3 sequence is CASSLGAGTGSNQPQHF. The CDR3 region has the DNA TGTGCCAGCAGCTTAGGGGCCGGGACAGGGTCCAATCAGCCCCAGCATTTT.

This rearrangement joins TRBV4-2 to TRBJ2-5; possibly TRBD1 for D (6 bases). Trimming cost V 4 bases and J 5 bases, with 20 bases left between them. The CDR3 contains 16 residues. CDR1 is LGHNA and CDR2 is YNFKEQ in the germline V gene. CDR3 coding DNA: TGTGCCAGCAGCCCGGGCCAGGGGAGATTAGGGGAGACCCAGTACTTC. Translation: CASSPGQGRLGETQYF.

The chain employs TRBV5-8 and TRBJ2-4; 10 bases are shared with TRBD1. The V gene's germline CDR1 is SGHTS and CDR2 YDEGEE. CDR3 length: 19 residues. The V segment lost 3 bases and the J segment 3 bases; nucleotides outside the gene matches: 15. The CDR3 DNA sequence: TGTGCCAGCAGCTCCCGGACAGGGGGTGGAAGGTGGGACAAAAACATTCAGTACTTC. Translated, it gives CASSSRTGGGRWDKNIQYF.

The V call is TRBV7-9, the J call TRBJ2-3, with unresolved D. Germline values: CDR1 SEHNR, CDR2 FQNEAQ (reference sequence). Trimming took off 5 bases at V and 15 bases at J, with 18 bases between the two ends. This CDR3 spans 12 amino acids. The CDR3 sequence is CASSLPGHKDYF. As DNA, the CDR3 is TGTGCCAGCAGCCTCCCCGGGCATAAAGACTATTTT.

The V call is TRBV7-2, the J call TRBJ2-2; D remains unclear. CDR3 length: 15 residues. The V gene lost 5 bases and the J gene lost 0 bases, with 10 bases spanning the gap. Germline assignment: CDR1 SGHTA and CDR2 FQGNSA. The DNA of the CDR3 is TGTGCCAGCAGCCGGGTTGCGCCGAACACCGGGGAGCTGTTTTTT. Translated: CASSRVAPNTGELFF.

This rearrangement joins TRBV28 to TRBJ1-2; no firm D call. The germline V gene encodes CDR1 MDHEN and CDR2 SYDVKM. V was cut by 2 bases and J by 4 bases, with 5 bases left in between. There are 12 residues in the CDR3. CDR3 coding DNA: TGTGCCAGCAGTTTACTTGCCTATGGCTACACCTTC. Protein sequence: CASSLLAYGYTF.

This clone was detected a few times. The genes are TRBV5-1 and TRBJ2-2, with D possibly being TRBD1 (5 bases). V gave up 1 base and J gave up 7 bases, with 11 bases separating them. This CDR3 spans 14 amino acids. The germline V gene has CDR1 SGHRS and CDR2 YFSETQ. The CDR3, as DNA: TGCGCCAGCAGCTTGATCAGGGCGGTCGGGGAGCTGTTTTTT. Translated: CASSLIRAVGELFF.

The chain links TRBV25-1 to TRBJ1-6; D is undetermined. V was shortened by 0 bases and J by 7 bases, with 10 bases between the two germline ends. The CDR3 covers 15 residues. The germline gives CDR1 MGHDK, CDR2 SYGVNS. The CDR3, as DNA: TGTGCCAGCAGTGAATACAAGGCCAACAATTCACCCCTCCACTTT. The encoded protein is CASSEYKANNSPLHF.

This chain connects TRBV29-1 to TRBJ2-1; 7 bases fit TRBD1. The J segment lost 5 bases and the V segment lost 4 bases, leaving 8 bases of the junction unmatched. This CDR3 comprises 14 residues. Germline V gives CDR1 SQVTM, CDR2 ANQGSEA. CDR3 sequence: CSVGSGTVNNEQFF. CDR3 nucleotides: TGCAGCGTTGGCTCCGGGACAGTTAACAATGAGCAGTTCTTC.

V is TRBV11-2 and J is TRBJ2-5; perhaps TRBD2 as D (5 bases). The CDR3 covers 13 residues. Trimming removed 3 bases at V and 4 bases at J, with 9 bases between. Germline assignment: CDR1 SGHAT and CDR2 FQNNGV. This chain's CDR3 is CASSFDLAETQYF. The CDR3 DNA follows: TGTGCCAGCAGCTTTGATCTAGCAGAGACCCAGTACTTC.

The rearrangement uses TRBV2 and TRBJ2-1; 12 bases line up with TRBD1. Germline CDR1 SNHLY, CDR2 FYNNEI. V lost 6 bases, J lost 8 bases, and 5 bases stayed unmatched. There are 14 residues in the CDR3. CDR3 in amino acids: CASRGTGGMYEQFF. The CDR3, as DNA: TGTGCCAGCAGAGGGACAGGGGGCATGTATGAGCAGTTCTTC. The entire variable domain, with the rest obtained from reference TRBV2 and TRBJ2-1, is as follows: EPEVTQTPSHQVTQMGQEVILRCVPISNHLYFYWYRQILGQKVEFLVSFYNNEISEKSEIFDDQFSVERPDGSNFTLKIRSTKLEDSAMYFCASRGTGGMYEQFFGPGTRLTVL.

The rearrangement joins TRBV18 to TRBJ1-4, with D unresolved. Germline CDR1 and CDR2: KGHSH and LQKENI. The CDR3 runs to 16 residues. The germline V and J ends were trimmed by 2 bases and 10 bases, with 20 bases remaining between them. The CDR3 region is CASSPGPDVRFGKLFF. The DNA of the CDR3 is TGTGCCAGCTCACCAGGGCCCGATGTTCGGTTTGGAAAACTGTTTTTT.

The rearrangement joins TRBV19 to TRBJ2-3, with D possibly being TRBD2 (6 bases). V was cut by 8 bases and J by 3 bases, with 15 bases left in between. The CDR3 totals 14 residues. From germline, CDR1 is LNHDA and CDR2 SQIVND (reference sequence). The CDR3 region is CASGRGWSTDTQYF. The CDR3, as DNA: TGTGCCAGTGGGCGGGGATGGAGTACAGATACGCAGTATTTT.

This chain connects TRBV27 to TRBJ2-1, with 10 bases lining up with TRBD2. The germline V gene has CDR1 MNHEY and CDR2 SMNVEV (reference sequence). Germline trimming cut 6 bases from V and 8 bases from J; bases unmatched to any gene: 4. The CDR3 covers 13 residues. Here the CDR3 reads CASRLAGADEQFF. The CDR3 bases are TGTGCCAGCAGGCTAGCGGGAGCAGATGAGCAGTTCTTC.